This T cell receptor beta chain was captured in a study of early T cells in non-severe SARS-CoV-2 infection. For the study at large: The study sequenced bulk RNA from unsorted whole blood, with chains unpaired. The study, taken as a whole, reports: Anti-spike CD8 specificities were favored by VDJdb matching, whose results missed private and CD4 specificities.

As part of library construction, unique molecular identifiers were attached to individual cDNA molecules. From the 5' RACE reads, TCRdb called clonotypes with MiXCR, one entry per CDR3 protein. The sample lists about 100,000 distinct CDR3 sequences; under 15% were seen once. Regarding this clonotype: Antigen: not known.

This CDR3 has 13 amino acids. Trimming shortened V by 5 bases and J by 4 bases, and 9 bases separated the two germline ends. Germline V gene data show CDR1 as MNHEY and CDR2 as SVGAGI. The sequenced material came from whole blood. This clonotype was sampled from an adult who was a healthcare worker with PCR-confirmed SARS-CoV-2 infection or an uninfected control (not recorded which). The chain joins TRBV6-5 to TRBJ1-5; a possible D gene is TRBD1 (6 bases). The CDR3 region is CASSRTVNQPQHF. The CDR3 nucleotides read TGTGCCAGCAGTAGGACAGTAAATCAGCCCCAGCATTTT.